Listed below are T cell receptor beta chains from one sample, sequenced in a study of blood T cell repertoires in COVID-19. Data came from immunoSEQ multiplex PCR; TCRdb stores just in-frame clones and leaves some out. The sample consists of about 160,000 clones, 79% of them appearing once. The specimen was peripheral blood. These TCRs come from a woman aged 60-75 years with COVID-19, enrolled during active disease. The CDR3 runs from the conserved cysteine through the conserved F or W. Fields, in order: V gene, D gene, clone size, J gene, CDR3 DNA, CDR3 protein. D genes are given only for firm matches. Clone size is not always given. Where it is, it says once, few, many or a class for expanded clones.

V: TRBV19
D: .
size: .
J: TRBJ1-4
DNA: TGTGCCAGTAGTATGAGACGACAGCCAACTAATGAAAAACTGTTTTTT
CDR3: CASSMRRQPTNEKLFF

V: TRBV5-1
D: TRBD1
size: .
J: TRBJ2-1
DNA: TGCGCCAGCAGCCCTTCAGGGGGCCGGAATGAGCAGTTCTTC
CDR3: CASSPSGGRNEQFF

V: TRBV11-3
D: .
size: .
J: TRBJ2-5
DNA: TGTGCCAGCAGCCTAAACTCGGGGGAGACCCAGTACTTC
CDR3: CASSLNSGETQYF

V: TRBV24-1
D: TRBD2
size: .
J: TRBJ2-1
DNA: TGTGCCACCAGTGATGGTGGACTAGCGGGAAACAATGAGCAGTTCTTC
CDR3: CATSDGGLAGNNEQFF

V: TRBV5-1
D: TRBD2
size: .
J: TRBJ2-7
DNA: TGCGCCAGCAGCCCGCTAGCGGGGGCCTACGAGCAGTACTTC
CDR3: CASSPLAGAYEQYF

V: TRBV27
D: .
size: .
J: TRBJ1-5
DNA: TGTGCCAGCAGAACAGGTGATCAGCCCCAGCATTTT
CDR3: CASRTGDQPQHF

V: TRBV2
D: .
size: .
J: TRBJ1-4
DNA: TGTGCCAGCAGTGAAAGACTGGTAAACGGGAATGAAAAACTGTTTTTT
CDR3: CASSERLVNGNEKLFF

V: TRBV19
D: TRBD1
size: once
J: TRBJ2-5
DNA: TGTGCCAGTAGTGTCGGGACAGGGCAGACCCAGTACTTC
CDR3: CASSVGTGQTQYF

V: TRBV28
D: .
size: .
J: TRBJ1-2
DNA: TGTGCCAGCTGGGGGGGACCAGCTAACTATGGCTACACCTTC
CDR3: CASWGGPANYGYTF

V: TRBV29-1
D: .
size: many
J: TRBJ1-1
DNA: TGCAGCGTAATTGAATTTTTGGGCAGGATGGGCACTGAAGCTTTCTTT
CDR3: CSVIEFLGRMGTEAFF

V: TRBV13
D: .
size: .
J: TRBJ2-3
DNA: TGTGCCAGCAGCTTAGAGGGGGGCACAGATACGCAGTATTTT
CDR3: CASSLEGGTDTQYF

V: TRBV29-1
D: .
size: .
J: TRBJ1-2
DNA: TGCAGCGTTGAGGTCGGTCACGGGGGGTCCTATGGCTACACCTTC
CDR3: CSVEVGHGGSYGYTF

V: TRBV3-1/TRBV3-2
D: .
size: many
J: TRBJ1-2
DNA: TGTGCCAGCAGCCAAGGATTAGAAGGCTACACCTTC
CDR3: CASSQGLEGYTF